This T cell receptor beta chain was captured by sequencing in a study of blood T cell repertoires in COVID-19. Germline V gene lookup returns CDR1 KGHDR and CDR2 SFDVKD. This CDR3 contains 13 residues. Trimming stripped 3 bases from V and 4 bases from J, with 8 bases between. Clones were read by immunoSEQ multiplex PCR, and TCRdb kept only the in-frame ones, dropping some. The sample carries 130,000 to 150,000 clones, 81% recorded once. Sequenced sample: peripheral blood. The V call is TRBV24-1, the J call TRBJ2-5; the D gene is possibly TRBD2 (5 bases). The clonotype was recovered from a human donor in a cohort sampled during active COVID-19. CDR3 region: CATSDPGRETQYF. The CDR3 DNA sequence: TGTGCCACCAGTGATCCGGGAAGAGAGACCCAGTACTTC.